This section outlines one T cell receptor (beta chain) sequence together with its context. Its antigen is not known. These data belong to a study of cytomegalovirus exposure and HLA in healthy donors. Study observations and caveats: Equally common other TCR beta chains were less clonally expanded than HLA-associated ones, a later analysis found.

Trimming cost V 5 bases and J 6 bases; bases outside gene matches: 9. Germline loops: CDR1 SGHNT, CDR2 YENEEA. The CDR3 is 14 amino acids. PCR was performed using 60 Vbeta and 13 Jbeta primers. Sequenced by immunoSEQ multiplex PCR; TCRdb stores in-frame clones only, minus some. Here the sample spans about 150,000 clones, over 60% being singletons. Input material: PBMCs. The V call is TRBV11-3, the J call TRBJ1-1, with 7 bases matching TRBD1. The clonotype was recovered from a woman in her twenties or thirties in good health and CMV-seropositive. The CDR3 nucleotides read TGTGCCAGCAGCCGAGGGGGCAAGAGCGCTGAAGCTTTCTTT. Protein product: CASSRGGKSAEAFF.